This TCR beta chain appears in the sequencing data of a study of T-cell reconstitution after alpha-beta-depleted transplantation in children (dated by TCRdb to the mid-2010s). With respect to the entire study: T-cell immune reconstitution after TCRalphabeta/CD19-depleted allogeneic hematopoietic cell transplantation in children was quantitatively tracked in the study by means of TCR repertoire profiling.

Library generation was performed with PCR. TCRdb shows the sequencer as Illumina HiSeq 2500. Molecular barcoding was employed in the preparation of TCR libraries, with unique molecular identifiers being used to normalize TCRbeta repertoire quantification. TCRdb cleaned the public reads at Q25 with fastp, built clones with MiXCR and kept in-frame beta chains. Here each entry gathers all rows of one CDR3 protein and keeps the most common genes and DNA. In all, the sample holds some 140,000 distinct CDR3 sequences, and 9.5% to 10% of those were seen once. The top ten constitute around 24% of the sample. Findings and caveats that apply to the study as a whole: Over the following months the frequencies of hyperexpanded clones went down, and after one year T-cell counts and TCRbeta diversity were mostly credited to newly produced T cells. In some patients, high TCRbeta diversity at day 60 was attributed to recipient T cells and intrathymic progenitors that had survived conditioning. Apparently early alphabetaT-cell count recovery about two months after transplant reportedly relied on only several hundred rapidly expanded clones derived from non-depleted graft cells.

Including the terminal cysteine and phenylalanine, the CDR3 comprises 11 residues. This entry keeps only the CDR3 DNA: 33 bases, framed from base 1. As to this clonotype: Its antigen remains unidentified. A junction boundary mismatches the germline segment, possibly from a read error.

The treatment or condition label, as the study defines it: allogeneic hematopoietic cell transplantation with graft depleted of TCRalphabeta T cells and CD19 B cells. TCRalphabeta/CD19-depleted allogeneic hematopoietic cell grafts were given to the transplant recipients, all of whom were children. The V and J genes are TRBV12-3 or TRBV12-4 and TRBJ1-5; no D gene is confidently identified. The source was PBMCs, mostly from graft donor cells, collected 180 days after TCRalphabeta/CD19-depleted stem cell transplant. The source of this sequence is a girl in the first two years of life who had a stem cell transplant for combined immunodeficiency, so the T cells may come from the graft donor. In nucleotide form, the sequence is TGTACCAGCAGTTGGGGAGAGGCCCAGCATTTT. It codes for CTSSWGEAQHF.